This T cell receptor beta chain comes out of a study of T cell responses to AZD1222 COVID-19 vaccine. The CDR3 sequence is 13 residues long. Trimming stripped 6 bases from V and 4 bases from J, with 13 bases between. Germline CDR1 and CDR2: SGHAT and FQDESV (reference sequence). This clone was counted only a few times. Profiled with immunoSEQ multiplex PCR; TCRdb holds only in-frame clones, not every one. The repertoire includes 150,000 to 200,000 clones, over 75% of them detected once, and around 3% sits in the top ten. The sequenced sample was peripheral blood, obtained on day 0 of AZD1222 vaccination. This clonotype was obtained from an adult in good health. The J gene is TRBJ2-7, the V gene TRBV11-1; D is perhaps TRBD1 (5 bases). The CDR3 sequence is CASRSRQSYEQYF. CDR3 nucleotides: TGTGCCAGCAGATCGAGACAGAGTTACGAGCAGTACTTC.